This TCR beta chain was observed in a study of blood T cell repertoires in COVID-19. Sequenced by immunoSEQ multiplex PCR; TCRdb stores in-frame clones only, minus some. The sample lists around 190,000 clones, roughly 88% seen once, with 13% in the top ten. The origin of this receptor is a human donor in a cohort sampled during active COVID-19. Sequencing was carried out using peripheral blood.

This chain's CDR3 is CASSSSGTRAYNEQFF. DNA of the CDR3: TGTGCCAGCAGTTCCTCCGGGACTAGAGCCTACAATGAGCAGTTCTTC. The rearrangement uses TRBV28 and TRBJ2-1; 8 bases match TRBD2. The CDR3 totals 16 residues. The J segment lost 2 bases and the V segment lost 4 bases, leaving 7 bases of the junction unmatched. Germline V gene sequence: CDR1 MDHEN, CDR2 SYDVKM.